This TCR beta chain stems from a study of blood T cell repertoires in COVID-19. At the level of the study: Samples of COVID-19 (acute and convalescent) were obtained from the United States, Italy and Spain.

As originally analysed: From reference gene primer amplification, estimates of nucleated cell counts were derived. Assay used: immunoSEQ multiplex PCR; TCRdb lists only in-frame clones, some missing. D and trimming come from the DNA, and the V and J calls and clone size come from that table. The data show 150,000 or so clones, with 86% seen just once and almost 1% held by the top ten. Germline V gives CDR1 SGDLS, CDR2 YYNGEE. The V and J ends lost 3 bases and 5 bases, in that order; junction bases with no gene match: 3. The CDR3 spans 14 residues. The sequenced material came from peripheral blood. This chain joins TRBV9 and TRBJ1-1; TRBD1 matches at 11 bases. This TCR derives from a man younger than 30 with acute or convalescent COVID-19. CDR3 region: CASSAGQGETEAFF. The CDR3 DNA reads as TGTGCCAGCAGCGCGGGACAGGGGGAAACTGAAGCTTTCTTT. Filled out from reference TRBV9 and TRBJ1-1, the complete variable domain reads DSGVTQTPKHLITATGQRVTLRCSPRSGDLSVYWYQQSLDQGLQFLIQYYNGEERAKGNILERFSAQQFPDLHSELNLSSLELGDSALYFCASSAGQGETEAFFGQGTRLTVV.